This TCR beta chain was captured by sequencing in a study of T-cell reconstitution after alpha-beta-depleted transplantation in children. General study results and limits: After transplant, at about two months, alpha-beta T cells were reportedly derived from several hundred expanded graft clones. At one year after transplant, newly produced T cells mostly accounted for T-cell counts and diversity. From surviving recipient T cells and thymic progenitors came the high day-60 TCRbeta diversity observed in some patients.

Preparation of the TCRbeta library used unique molecular identifiers. TCRdb reprocessed the PCR reads via MiXCR and lists one record per CDR3 protein. Among a few hundred thousand distinct CDR3 sequences, roughly 27% were seen once, and the ten largest hold under 45%. With regard to this clonotype: The target antigen is unknown.

The J segment lost 7 bases and the V segment lost 5 bases, leaving 4 bases of the junction unmatched. Looked up from germline, CDR1 is MNHNY and CDR2 is SVGAGI (reference sequence). The CDR3 contains 12 residues. V usage is TRBV6-6 and J usage is TRBJ1-1, with 7 nucleotides matching TRBD1. The receptor was derived from a boy younger than two with Wiskott-Aldrich syndrome, due to receive a stem cell transplant. The specimen was PBMCs, collected before TCRalphabeta/CD19-depleted stem cell transplant. The CDR3 region has the DNA TGTGCCAGCAGTCTTCGGACAGGTGAAGCTTTCTTT. As protein: CASSLRTGEAFF.